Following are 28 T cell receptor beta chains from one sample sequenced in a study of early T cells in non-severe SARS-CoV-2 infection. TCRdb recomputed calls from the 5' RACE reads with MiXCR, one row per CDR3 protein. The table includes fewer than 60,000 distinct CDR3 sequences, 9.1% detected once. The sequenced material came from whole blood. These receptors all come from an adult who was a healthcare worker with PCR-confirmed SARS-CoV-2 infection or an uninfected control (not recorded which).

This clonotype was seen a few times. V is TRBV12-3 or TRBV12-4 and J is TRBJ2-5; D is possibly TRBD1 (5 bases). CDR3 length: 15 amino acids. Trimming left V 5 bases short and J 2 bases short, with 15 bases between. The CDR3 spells CASSTRQRQQETQYF. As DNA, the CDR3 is TGTGCCAGCAGTACCCGACAGAGACAACAAGAGACCCAGTACTTC.

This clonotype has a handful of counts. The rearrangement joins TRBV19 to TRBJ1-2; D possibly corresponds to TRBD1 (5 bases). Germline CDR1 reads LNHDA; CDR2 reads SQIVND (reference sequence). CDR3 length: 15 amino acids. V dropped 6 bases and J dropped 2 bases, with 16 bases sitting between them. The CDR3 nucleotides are TGTGCCAGTAGCTCGGGGCAGAGCCCAAACTATGGCTACACCTTC. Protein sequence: CASSSGQSPNYGYTF.

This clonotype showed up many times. The CDR3 bases are TGTGCCAGCAGGAAAGGGGTTACGGAGACCCAGTACTTC. This gives the protein CASRKGVTETQYF. The chain has TRBV7-8 and TRBJ2-5, with a weak D call TRBD1 (5 bases). This CDR3 contains 13 residues. The V gene's germline CDR1 is SGHVS and CDR2 FQNEAQ. V lost 6 bases to trimming and J lost 5 bases, with 13 bases between them.

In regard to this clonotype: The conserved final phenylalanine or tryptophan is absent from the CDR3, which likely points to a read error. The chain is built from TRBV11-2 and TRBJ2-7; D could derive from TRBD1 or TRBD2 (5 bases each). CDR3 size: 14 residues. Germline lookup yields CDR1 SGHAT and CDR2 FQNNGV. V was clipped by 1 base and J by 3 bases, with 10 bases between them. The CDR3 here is CASSLGDGYYEQYY. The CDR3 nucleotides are TGTGCCAGCAGCTTAGGGGACGGGTACTACGAGCAGTACTAC.

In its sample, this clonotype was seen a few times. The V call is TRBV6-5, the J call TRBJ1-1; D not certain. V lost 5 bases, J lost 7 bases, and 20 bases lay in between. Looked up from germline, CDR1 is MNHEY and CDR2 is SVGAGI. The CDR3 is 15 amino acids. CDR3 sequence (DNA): TGTGCCAGCAGTCGAATGCGCTCGACAAAGGGTGAAGCTTTCTTT. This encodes CASSRMRSTKGEAFF.

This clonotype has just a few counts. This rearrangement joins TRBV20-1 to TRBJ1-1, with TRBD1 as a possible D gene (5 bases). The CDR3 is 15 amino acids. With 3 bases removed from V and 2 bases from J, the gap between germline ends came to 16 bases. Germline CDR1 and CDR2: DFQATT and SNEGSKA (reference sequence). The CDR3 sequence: CSASKGSGRNTEAFF. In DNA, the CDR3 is TGCAGTGCTAGTAAAGGATCAGGGCGAAACACTGAAGCTTTCTTT.

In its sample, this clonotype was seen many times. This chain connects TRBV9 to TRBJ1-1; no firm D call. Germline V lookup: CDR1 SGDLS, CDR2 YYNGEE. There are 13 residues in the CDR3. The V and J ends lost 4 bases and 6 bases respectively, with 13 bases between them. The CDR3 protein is CASSRAGQSEAFF. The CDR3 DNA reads TGTGCCAGCAGCCGGGCAGGCCAATCTGAAGCTTTCTTT. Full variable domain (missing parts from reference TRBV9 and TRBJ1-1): DSGVTQTPKHLITATGQRVTLRCSPRSGDLSVYWYQQSLDQGLQFLIQYYNGEERAKGNILERFSAQQFPDLHSELNLSSLELGDSALYFCASSRAGQSEAFFGQGTRLTVV.

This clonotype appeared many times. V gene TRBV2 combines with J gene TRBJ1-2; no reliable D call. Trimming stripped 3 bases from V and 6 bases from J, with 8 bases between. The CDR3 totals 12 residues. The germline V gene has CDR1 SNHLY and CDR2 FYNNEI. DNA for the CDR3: TGTGCCAGCAGTGACGGAGTGGATGGCTACACCTTC. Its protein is CASSDGVDGYTF.

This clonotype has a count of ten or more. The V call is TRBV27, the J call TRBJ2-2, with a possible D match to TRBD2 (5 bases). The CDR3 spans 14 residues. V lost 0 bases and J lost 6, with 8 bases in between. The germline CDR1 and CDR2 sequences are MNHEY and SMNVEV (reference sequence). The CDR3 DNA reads TGTGCCAGCAGTTTATCGACTATTGCCGGGGAGCTGTTTTTT. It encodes CASSLSTIAGELFF.

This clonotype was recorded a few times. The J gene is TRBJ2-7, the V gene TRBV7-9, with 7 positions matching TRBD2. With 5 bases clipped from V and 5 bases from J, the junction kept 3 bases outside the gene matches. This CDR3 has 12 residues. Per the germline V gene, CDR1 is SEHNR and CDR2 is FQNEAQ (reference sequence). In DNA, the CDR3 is TGTGCCAGCAGCCGGAGCGGGAACGAGCAGTACTTC. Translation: CASSRSGNEQYF.

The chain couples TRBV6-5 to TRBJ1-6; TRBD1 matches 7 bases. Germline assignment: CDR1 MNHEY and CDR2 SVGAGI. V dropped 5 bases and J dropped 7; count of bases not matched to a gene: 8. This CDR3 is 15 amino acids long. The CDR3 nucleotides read TGTGCCAGCAGTAGAACAGGGGACCGAAATTCACCCCTCCACTTT. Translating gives CASSRTGDRNSPLHF.

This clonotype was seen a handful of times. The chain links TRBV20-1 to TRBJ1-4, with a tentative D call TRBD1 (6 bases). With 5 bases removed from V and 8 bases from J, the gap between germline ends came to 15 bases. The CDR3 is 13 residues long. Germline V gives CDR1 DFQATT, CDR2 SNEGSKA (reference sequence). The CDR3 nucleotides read TGCAGTGCTCGTCAGGGGTTTCGCGAAAAACTGTTTTTT. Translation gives CSARQGFREKLFF.

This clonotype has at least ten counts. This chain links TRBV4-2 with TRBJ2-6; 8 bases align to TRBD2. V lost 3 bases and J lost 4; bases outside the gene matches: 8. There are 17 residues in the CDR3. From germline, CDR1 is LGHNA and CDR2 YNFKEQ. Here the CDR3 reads CASSHGLAASGANVLTF. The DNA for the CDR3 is TGTGCCAGCAGCCACGGACTAGCCGCCTCGGGGGCCAACGTCCTGACTTTC.

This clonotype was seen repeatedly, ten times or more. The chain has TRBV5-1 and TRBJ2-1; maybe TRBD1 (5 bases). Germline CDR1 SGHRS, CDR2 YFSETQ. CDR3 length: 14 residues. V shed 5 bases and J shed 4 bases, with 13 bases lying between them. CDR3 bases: TGCGCCAGCAGGACGCAGGGATCGTACAATGAGCAGTTCTTC. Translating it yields CASRTQGSYNEQFF.

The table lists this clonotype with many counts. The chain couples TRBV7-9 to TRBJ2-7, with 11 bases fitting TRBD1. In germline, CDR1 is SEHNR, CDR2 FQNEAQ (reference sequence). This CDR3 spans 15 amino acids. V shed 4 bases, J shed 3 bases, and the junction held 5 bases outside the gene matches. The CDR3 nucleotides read TGTGCCAGCAGCTACTCCGGGACAGGGGGCTACGAGCAGTACTTC. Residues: CASSYSGTGGYEQYF.

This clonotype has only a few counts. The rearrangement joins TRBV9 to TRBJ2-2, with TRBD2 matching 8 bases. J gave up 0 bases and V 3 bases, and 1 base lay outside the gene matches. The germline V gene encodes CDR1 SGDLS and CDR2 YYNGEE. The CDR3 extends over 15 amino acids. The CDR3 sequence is CASSGSGTNTGELFF. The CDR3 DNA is TGTGCCAGCAGCGGTAGCGGGACGAACACCGGGGAGCTGTTTTTT.

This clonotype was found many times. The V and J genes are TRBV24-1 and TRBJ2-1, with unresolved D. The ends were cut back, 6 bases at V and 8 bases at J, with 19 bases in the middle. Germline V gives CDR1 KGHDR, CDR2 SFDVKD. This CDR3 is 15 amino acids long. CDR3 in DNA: TGTGCCACCAGTACGGCTACCGCGTTACGCGATGAGCAGTTCTTC. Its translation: CATSTATALRDEQFF.

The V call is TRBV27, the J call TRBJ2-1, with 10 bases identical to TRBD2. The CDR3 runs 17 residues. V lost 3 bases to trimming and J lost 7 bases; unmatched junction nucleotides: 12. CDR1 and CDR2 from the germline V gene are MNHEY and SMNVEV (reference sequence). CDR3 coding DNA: TGTGCCAGCAGTTTGCGAGCGGGAGGGCCTGAGGGGAATGAGCAGTTCTTC. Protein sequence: CASSLRAGGPEGNEQFF.

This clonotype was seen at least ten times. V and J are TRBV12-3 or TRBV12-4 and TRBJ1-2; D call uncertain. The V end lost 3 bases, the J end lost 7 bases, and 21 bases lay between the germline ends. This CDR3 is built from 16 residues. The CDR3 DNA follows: TGTGCCAGCAGTTTTGGTCCCGTTACGTTTGGGTCTGGCTACACCTTC. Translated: CASSFGPVTFGSGYTF.

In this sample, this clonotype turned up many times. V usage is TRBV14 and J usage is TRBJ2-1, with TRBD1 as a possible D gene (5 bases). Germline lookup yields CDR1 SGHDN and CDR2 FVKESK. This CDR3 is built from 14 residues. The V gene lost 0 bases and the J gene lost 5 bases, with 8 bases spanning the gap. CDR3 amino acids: CASSQEWTHNEQFF. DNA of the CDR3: TGTGCCAGCAGCCAAGAGTGGACACACAATGAGCAGTTCTTC.

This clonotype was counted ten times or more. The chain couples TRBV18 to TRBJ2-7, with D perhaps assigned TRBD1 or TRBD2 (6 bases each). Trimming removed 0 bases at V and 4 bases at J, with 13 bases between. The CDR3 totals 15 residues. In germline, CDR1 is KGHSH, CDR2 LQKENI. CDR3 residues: CASSPPYQGRYEQYF. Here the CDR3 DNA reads TGTGCCAGCTCACCACCGTATCAGGGGAGGTACGAGCAGTACTTC.

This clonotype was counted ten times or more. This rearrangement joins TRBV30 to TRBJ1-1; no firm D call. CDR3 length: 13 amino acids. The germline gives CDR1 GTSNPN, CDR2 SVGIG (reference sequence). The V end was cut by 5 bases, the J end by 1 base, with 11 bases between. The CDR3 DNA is TGTGCCTGGCGCGGAATGGGGAACACTGAAGCTTTCTTT. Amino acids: CAWRGMGNTEAFF.

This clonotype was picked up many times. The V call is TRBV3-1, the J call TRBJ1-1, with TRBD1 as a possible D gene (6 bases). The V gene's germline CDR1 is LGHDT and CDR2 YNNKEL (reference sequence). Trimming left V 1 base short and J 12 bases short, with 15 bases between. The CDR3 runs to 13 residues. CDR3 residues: CASSQGAQGGTFF. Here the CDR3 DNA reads TGTGCCAGCAGCCAAGGGGCTCAAGGGGGTACTTTCTTT.

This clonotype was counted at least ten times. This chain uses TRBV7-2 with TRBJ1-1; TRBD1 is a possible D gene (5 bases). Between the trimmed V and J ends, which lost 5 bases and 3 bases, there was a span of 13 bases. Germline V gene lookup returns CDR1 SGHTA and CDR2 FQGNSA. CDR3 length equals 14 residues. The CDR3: CASSPGTDYTEAFF. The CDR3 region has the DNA TGTGCCAGCAGCCCCGGGACGGACTACACTGAAGCTTTCTTT.

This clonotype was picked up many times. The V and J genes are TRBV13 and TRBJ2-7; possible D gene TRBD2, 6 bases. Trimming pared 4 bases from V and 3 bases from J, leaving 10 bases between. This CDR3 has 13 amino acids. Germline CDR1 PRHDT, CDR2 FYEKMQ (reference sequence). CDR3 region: CASSSRRVYEQYF. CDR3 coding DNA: TGTGCCAGCAGCTCTAGGAGGGTCTACGAGCAGTACTTC.

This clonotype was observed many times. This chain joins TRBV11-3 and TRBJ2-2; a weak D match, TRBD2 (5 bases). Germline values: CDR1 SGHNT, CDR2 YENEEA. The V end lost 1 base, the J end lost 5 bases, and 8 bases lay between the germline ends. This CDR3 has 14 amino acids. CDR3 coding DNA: TGTGCCAGCAGCTTAGGTGGCGGGACCGGGGAGCTGTTTTTT. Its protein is CASSLGGGTGELFF.

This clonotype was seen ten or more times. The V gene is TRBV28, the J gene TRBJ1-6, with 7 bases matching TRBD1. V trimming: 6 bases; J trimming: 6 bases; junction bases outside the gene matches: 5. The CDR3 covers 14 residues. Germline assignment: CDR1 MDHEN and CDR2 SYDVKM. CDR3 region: CASSTGTANSPLHF. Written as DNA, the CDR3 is TGTGCCAGCAGCACCGGGACAGCTAATTCACCCCTCCACTTT.

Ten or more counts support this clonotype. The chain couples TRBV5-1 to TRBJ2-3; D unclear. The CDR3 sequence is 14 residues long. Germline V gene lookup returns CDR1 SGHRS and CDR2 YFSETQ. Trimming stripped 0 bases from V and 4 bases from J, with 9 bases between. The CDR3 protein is CASSLAPRADTQYF. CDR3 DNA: TGCGCCAGCAGCTTGGCACCTAGGGCAGATACGCAGTATTTT.